These 27 T cell receptor beta chains were all obtained from the same sample, sequenced in a study of response to subunit inactivated influenza vaccine. TCRdb redid the calling of the RT-PCR reads with MiXCR, one entry per CDR3 protein. The sample has about 700,000 distinct CDR3 sequences; approximately 14% are singletons. Sequenced here: PBMCs from blood, sampled 11 to 12 days after vaccination. Receptors were obtained from a man aged 45-65 years who received an inactivated influenza vaccine.

The chain joins TRBV29-1 to TRBJ1-6; possible D gene TRBD1, 5 bases. The CDR3 consists of 20 residues. Trimming stripped 0 bases from V and 10 bases from J, with 31 bases between. Germline V gene data show CDR1 as SQVTM and CDR2 as ANQGSEA. In nucleotides, the CDR3 is TGCAGCGTTGAAGATCTTAAGTCGGGGGGTGGTCCGCGGGTACGGTCACCCCTCCACTTT. Translated: CSVEDLKSGGGPRVRSPLHF.

This clonotype was counted only a few times. The chain couples TRBV19 to TRBJ2-7; D assignment may be TRBD1 or TRBD2 (5 bases each). Per the germline V gene, CDR1 is LNHDA and CDR2 is SQIVND (reference sequence). Trimming cost V 3 bases and J 2 bases, with 11 bases left between them. The CDR3 is 14 residues long. CDR3 loop: CASSIRDGTYEQYF. DNA for the CDR3: TGTGCCAGTAGTATCCGGGACGGTACCTACGAGCAGTACTTC.

This chain uses TRBV6-5 with TRBJ2-5, with D possibly matching TRBD2 (7 bases). The CDR3 contains 15 residues. CDR1 and CDR2 (germline): MNHEY, SVGAGI. V was clipped by 0 bases and J by 5 bases, with 13 bases between them. For the CDR3, the DNA is TGTGCCAGCAGTTACTCGTCGGGGGGCAGGGAGACCCAGTACTTC. It encodes CASSYSSGGRETQYF.

The chain joins TRBV11-2 to TRBJ2-1; 10 nucleotides align to TRBD2. CDR1 SGHAT and CDR2 FQNNGV come from the germline V gene. The CDR3 length is 16 residues. Losses at the gene ends were 5 bases for V and 1 base for J; bases not matched to a gene: 5. The CDR3 reads CASSIMTSGSYNEQFF. The CDR3 DNA reads TGTGCCAGCAGCATCATGACTAGCGGGTCCTACAATGAGCAGTTCTTC.

V usage is TRBV6-2 or TRBV6-3 and J usage is TRBJ2-1; the match to TRBD2 covers 10 bases. The CDR3 length is 23 residues. V was pared by 2 bases and J by 4 bases, with 26 bases of the junction left unmatched. Germline CDR1 and CDR2: MNHEY and SVGEGT. The CDR3 DNA is TGTGCCAGCAGTTACCCCAGCTTACTCGGGACTAGCGAGTTTCGAGTTAATTACAATGAGCAGTTCTTC. This sequence encodes CASSYPSLLGTSEFRVNYNEQFF.

This clonotype has a count of ten or more. The gene calls are TRBV11-2 and TRBJ2-1; D is unclear. In germline, CDR1 is SGHAT, CDR2 FQNNGV. CDR3 length: 15 residues. With 2 bases removed from V and 6 bases from J, the gap between germline ends came to 14 bases. CDR3 DNA sequence: TGTGCCAGCAGCTTACAGGCGAGATTATTCAATGAGCAGTTCTTC. This codes for CASSLQARLFNEQFF.

The rearrangement links TRBV6-2 or TRBV6-3 to TRBJ2-7, with TRBD1 matching over 11 bases. CDR1 and CDR2 (germline): MNHEY, SVGEGT. The CDR3 is made up of 15 amino acids. Trimming removed 5 bases from V and 3 bases from J; junction bases left unmatched: 6. CDR3 protein: CASSIPGQGVYEQYF. The CDR3 bases are TGTGCCAGCAGTATCCCGGGACAGGGGGTCTACGAGCAGTACTTC.

There are a few counts of this clonotype. The chain has TRBV24-1 and TRBJ2-1; a possible D gene is TRBD1 (5 bases). The CDR3 contains 15 residues. Trimming removed 1 base from V and 7 bases from J, with 13 bases in between. The V gene's germline CDR1 is KGHDR and CDR2 SFDVKD. This CDR3 reads CATSDFDSGWNEQFF. The DNA of the CDR3 is TGTGCCACCAGTGATTTTGACAGTGGGTGGAATGAGCAGTTCTTC.

This clonotype was detected ten times or more. The chain employs TRBV29-1 and TRBJ2-5; D unclear. The CDR3 runs 16 residues. V shed 3 bases and J shed 0 bases, with 17 bases lying between them. CDR1 is SQVTM and CDR2 is ANQGSEA in the germline V gene. CDR3 nucleotide sequence: TGCAGCGTTGAGCTTGGGAAGAGTTGGTACCAAGAGACCCAGTACTTC. This encodes CSVELGKSWYQETQYF. Filled out from reference TRBV29-1 and TRBJ2-5, the complete variable domain reads SAVISQKPSRDICQRGTSLTIQCQVDSQVTMMFWYRQQPGQSLTLIATANQGSEATYESGFVIDKFPISRPNLTFSTLTVSNMSPEDSSIYLCSVELGKSWYQETQYFGPGTRLLVL.

This clonotype was observed a handful of times. The DNA of the CDR3 is TGCAGTGCTCAGAGTATGGGGGGGGGATCGGGCTATGGCTACACCTTC. As protein: CSAQSMGGGSGYGYTF. The chain links TRBV20-1 to TRBJ1-2, with D possibly TRBD1 on 5 matching bases. Trimming cost V 5 bases and J 4 bases, with 23 bases left between them. CDR1 DFQATT and CDR2 SNEGSKA come from the germline V gene (reference sequence). The CDR3 length is 16 residues.

This clonotype was recorded a few times. This rearrangement joins TRBV12-3 or TRBV12-4 to TRBJ1-2, with no clear D. There are 13 residues in the CDR3. Trimming took 5 bases from V and 2 from J, leaving 9 bases between them. CDR3: CASSADRNYGYTF. Written as DNA, the CDR3 is TGTGCCAGCAGTGCGGACCGAAACTATGGCTACACCTTC.

The chain recombines TRBV5-5 with TRBJ2-1, with TRBD2 as a possible D gene (5 bases). CDR3 length: 15 amino acids. CDR1 and CDR2 (germline): SGHKS, YYEKEE (reference sequence). Between the trimmed V and J ends, which lost 4 bases and 9 bases, there was a span of 20 bases. CDR3 coding DNA: TGTGCCAGCAGCCATCCCGGACTGCCGCGGAGTGAGCAGTTCTTC. Translation gives CASSHPGLPRSEQFF.

This clonotype was counted between two and nine times. The chain employs TRBV3-1 and TRBJ2-7; D unclear. The CDR3 consists of 12 residues. Looked up from germline, CDR1 is LGHDT and CDR2 is YNNKEL (reference sequence). V was clipped by 0 bases and J by 6 bases, with 6 bases between them. The CDR3 loop is CASSQEIGEQYF. The DNA for the CDR3 is TGTGCCAGCAGCCAAGAAATTGGCGAGCAGTACTTC.

The V and J genes are TRBV9 and TRBJ2-5, with D uncertain. CDR3 size: 15 residues. V lost 4 bases, J lost 1 base, and 14 bases lay in between. Per the germline V gene, CDR1 is SGDLS and CDR2 is YYNGEE. CDR3 protein: CASSRGHGTQETQYF. The CDR3 region has the DNA TGTGCCAGCAGCCGAGGTCACGGTACCCAAGAGACCCAGTACTTC.

The V and J genes are TRBV4-3 and TRBJ2-7; weak D call: TRBD2 (6 bases). Germline CDR1 LGHNA, CDR2 YSLEER. Between the trimmed V and J ends, which lost 0 bases and 3 bases, there was a span of 18 bases. CDR3 length equals 17 residues. CDR3 loop: CASSQEEGILGSYEQYF. The CDR3 DNA sequence: TGCGCCAGCAGCCAAGAGGAGGGTATCTTAGGGAGCTACGAGCAGTACTTC.

This clonotype was seen a handful of times. The chain recombines TRBV20-1 with TRBJ2-3, with D possibly matching TRBD2 (5 bases). Per the germline V gene, CDR1 is DFQATT and CDR2 is SNEGSKA (reference sequence). The CDR3 is 11 residues long. V was clipped by 5 bases and J by 10 bases, with 13 bases between them. For the CDR3, the DNA is TGCAGTGCTGCAGCGACCGGGGCGCAGTATTTT. The encoded protein is CSAAATGAQYF.

This clonotype was seen only a few times. The gene calls are TRBV20-1 and TRBJ1-1; 7 nucleotides agree with TRBD1. Trimming at V came to 2 bases and at J to 0 bases, leaving 9 bases not matched to a gene. CDR3 size: 16 residues. Germline-derived CDR1 and CDR2 are DFQATT and SNEGSKA (reference sequence). This CDR3 reads CSARPLTGELNTEAFF. The CDR3 DNA sequence: TGCAGTGCTAGACCCCTAACAGGGGAACTGAACACTGAAGCTTTCTTT.

The table lists this clonotype with a few counts. V is TRBV7-2 and J is TRBJ2-5; possible D gene TRBD2, 5 bases. Deletions cut 5 bases from V and 5 bases from J, with 18 bases between. Germline assignment: CDR1 SGHTA and CDR2 FQGNSA. The CDR3 runs 15 residues. The CDR3 is CASSGVSPPGETQYF. In nucleotides, the CDR3 is TGTGCCAGCAGCGGGGTCAGTCCCCCGGGGGAGACCCAGTACTTC.

CDR3 loop: CASSYFDPRSYEAFF. As DNA, the CDR3 is TGTGCCAGCAGTTACTTCGACCCGAGATCATATGAAGCTTTCTTT. This chain connects TRBV6-2 or TRBV6-3 to TRBJ1-1; D uncertain. Germline V gene sequence: CDR1 MNHEY, CDR2 SVGEGT. V gave up 1 base and J gave up 7 bases, with 16 bases separating them. The CDR3 is 15 amino acids.

The chain is built from TRBV12-3 or TRBV12-4 and TRBJ2-2; 8 bases fit TRBD2. CDR3 size: 15 residues. Trimming at V came to 3 bases and at J to 4 bases, leaving 4 bases not matched to a gene. CDR3 sequence reads: CASSFQAGVTGELFF. DNA of the CDR3: TGTGCCAGCAGTTTTCAAGCGGGAGTCACCGGGGAGCTGTTTTTT.

This clonotype was counted a few times. The V gene is TRBV18, the J gene TRBJ2-3; 10 bases align to TRBD1. The CDR3 has 14 residues. CDR1 and CDR2 (germline): KGHSH, LQKENI. V dropped 5 bases and J dropped 4; count of bases not matched to a gene: 3. In nucleotides, the CDR3 is TGTGCCAGCTCAGGACAGGGGGGCGCAGATACGCAGTATTTT. Amino acid sequence: CASSGQGGADTQYF. The variable domain in full, completed from reference TRBV18 and TRBJ2-3, reads NAGVMQNPRHLVRRRGQEARLRCSPMKGHSHVYWYRQLPEEGLKFMVYLQKENIIDESGMPKERFSAEFPKEGPSILRIQQVVRGDSAAYFCASSGQGGADTQYFGPGTRLTVL.

The chain links TRBV12-3 or TRBV12-4 to TRBJ1-1, with a weak D call TRBD1 (6 bases). This CDR3 is 14 amino acids long. Trimming pared 6 bases from V and 5 bases from J, leaving 16 bases between. CDR3 loop: CASSQGRTGTEAFF. CDR3 in DNA: TGTGCCAGCAGCCAGGGGCGGACGGGGACTGAAGCTTTCTTT.

This sequence joins TRBV20-1 and TRBJ2-3; no clear D gene. Between the trimmed V and J ends, which lost 3 bases and 0 bases, there was a span of 13 bases. CDR1 DFQATT and CDR2 SNEGSKA come from the germline V gene (reference sequence). The length of the CDR3 is 15 residues. The CDR3 nucleotides are TGCAGTGCTAGGTCCTCCCCGGTGAGCACAGATACGCAGTATTTT. Its protein product is CSARSSPVSTDTQYF.

In this sample, this clonotype turned up a few times. The chain links TRBV15 to TRBJ2-2; perhaps TRBD2 as D (6 bases). V dropped 1 base and J dropped 3 bases, with 15 bases sitting between them. The CDR3 loop spans 17 amino acids. Germline-derived CDR1 and CDR2 are LNHNV and YYDKDF (reference sequence). CDR3 loop: CATSRGAGRTDTGELFF. The CDR3 nucleotides are TGTGCCACCAGCAGAGGCGCAGGGAGGACGGACACCGGGGAGCTGTTTTTT.

This clonotype was picked up many times. This CDR3 is CASSRDRDYEQYF. The CDR3 DNA sequence: TGCGCCAGCAGCCGGGACAGGGACTACGAGCAGTACTTC. This rearrangement joins TRBV4-3 to TRBJ2-7; the match to TRBD1 covers 9 bases. V lost 4 bases to trimming and J lost 3 bases; unmatched junction nucleotides: 1. Germline CDR1 and CDR2: LGHNA and YSLEER. The length of the CDR3 is 13 residues.

This chain joins TRBV3-1 and TRBJ1-4; the D gene is possibly TRBD1 (5 bases). The germline V gene encodes CDR1 LGHDT and CDR2 YNNKEL (reference sequence). The CDR3 runs to 11 residues. The V gene lost 4 bases and the J gene lost 8 bases, with 5 bases spanning the gap. In DNA, the CDR3 is TGTGCCAGCAGCCGGGGGGAAAAACTGTTTTTT. Translated, it gives CASSRGEKLFF. Full variable domain (outside the CDR3, taken from reference TRBV3-1 and TRBJ1-4): DTAVSQTPKYLVTQMGNDKSIKCEQNLGHDTMYWYKQDSKKFLKIMFSYNNKELIINETVPNRFSPKSPDKAHLNLHINSLELGDSAVYFCASSRGEKLFFGSGTQLSVL.

This clonotype turned up a few times. CDR3 nucleotide sequence: TGTGCCAGCAGTCCAGGGGGTAGGGGCGCCTACGAGCAGTACTTC. This encodes CASSPGGRGAYEQYF. The chain is built from TRBV28 and TRBJ2-7; 7 bases map to TRBD1. Germline V gene lookup returns CDR1 MDHEN and CDR2 SYDVKM. After removal of 5 bases from V and 2 bases from J, the junction contained 9 bases not matched to a gene. The CDR3 is 15 residues long.